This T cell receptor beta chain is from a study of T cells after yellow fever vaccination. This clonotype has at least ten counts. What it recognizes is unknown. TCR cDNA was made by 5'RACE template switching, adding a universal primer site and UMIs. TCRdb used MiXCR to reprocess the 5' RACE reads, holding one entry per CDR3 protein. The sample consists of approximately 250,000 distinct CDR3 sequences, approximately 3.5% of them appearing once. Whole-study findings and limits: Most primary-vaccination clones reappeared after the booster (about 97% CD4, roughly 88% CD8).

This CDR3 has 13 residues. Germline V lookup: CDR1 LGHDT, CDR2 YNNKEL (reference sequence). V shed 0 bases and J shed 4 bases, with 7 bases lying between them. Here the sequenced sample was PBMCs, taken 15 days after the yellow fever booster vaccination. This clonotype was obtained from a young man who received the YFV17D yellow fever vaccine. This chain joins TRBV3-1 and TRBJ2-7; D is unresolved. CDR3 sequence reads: CASSQDFGYEQYF. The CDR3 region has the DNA TGTGCCAGCAGCCAAGATTTCGGGTACGAGCAGTACTTC.